The clone carrying this TCR beta chain was seen repeatedly, ten times or more. The antigen remains undetermined. These data originate in a study of identical twins. Whole-study results and caveats: Out-of-frame alpha sequences shared by twins showed excess low generation probability. Conclusions were based on cross-sectional statistical analysis, without following the same donors. Compared with models, monozygotic twins showed more out-of-frame TCR alpha sharing.

The CDR3 contains 16 residues. Trimming cost V 4 bases and J 0 bases; bases outside gene matches: 5. Each CDR3 protein is one row after TCRdb ran MiXCR on the 5' RACE reads. The table has approximately 530,000 distinct CDR3 sequences, around 20% seen once. These data were also reused for a study on yellow fever vaccine responses in identical twins.

The receptor comes from a woman between 18 and 29 years old in good health. This chain joins TRBV12-3 or TRBV12-4 and TRBJ1-4; TRBD1 matches at 7 bases. The sample was CD4+ T cells sorted from blood. CDR3 loop: CASSSRQGTTNEKLFF. CDR3 DNA: TGTGCCAGCAGTTCCCGACAGGGAACAACTAATGAAAAACTGTTTTTT.